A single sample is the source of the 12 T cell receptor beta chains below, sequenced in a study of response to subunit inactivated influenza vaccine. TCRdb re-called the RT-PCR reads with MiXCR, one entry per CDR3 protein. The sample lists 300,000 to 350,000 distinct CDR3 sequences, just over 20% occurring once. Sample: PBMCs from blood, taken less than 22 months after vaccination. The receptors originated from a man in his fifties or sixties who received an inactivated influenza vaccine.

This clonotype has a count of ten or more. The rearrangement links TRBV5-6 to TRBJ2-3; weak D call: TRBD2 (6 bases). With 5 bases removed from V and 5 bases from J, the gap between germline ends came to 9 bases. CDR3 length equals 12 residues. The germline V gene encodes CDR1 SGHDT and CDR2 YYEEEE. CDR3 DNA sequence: TGTGCCAGCAGTCGGGGAGGAGATACGCAGTATTTT. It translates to CASSRGGDTQYF.

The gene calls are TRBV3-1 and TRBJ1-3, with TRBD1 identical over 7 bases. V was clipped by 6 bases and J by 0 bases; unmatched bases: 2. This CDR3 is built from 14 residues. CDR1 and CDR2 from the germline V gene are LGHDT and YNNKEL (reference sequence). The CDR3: CASRGQFSGNTIYF. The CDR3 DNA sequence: TGTGCCAGCAGGGGACAGTTCTCTGGAAACACCATATATTTT.

The CDR3 spells CASSPRDRLYEQYF. DNA for the CDR3: TGTGCCAGCAGCCCCCGGGACAGGTTATACGAGCAGTACTTC. The J gene is TRBJ2-7, the V gene TRBV7-6; TRBD1 agrees at 8 bases. From germline, CDR1 is SGHVS and CDR2 FNYEAQ. The CDR3 runs 14 residues. V was pared by 5 bases and J by 4 bases, with 7 bases of the junction left unmatched.

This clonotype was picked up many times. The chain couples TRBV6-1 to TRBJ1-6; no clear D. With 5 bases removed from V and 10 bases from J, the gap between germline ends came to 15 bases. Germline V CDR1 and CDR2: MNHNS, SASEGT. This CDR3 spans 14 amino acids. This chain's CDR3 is CASSNSGGASPLHF. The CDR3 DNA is TGTGCCAGCAGTAACAGCGGCGGCGCCTCACCCCTCCACTTT.

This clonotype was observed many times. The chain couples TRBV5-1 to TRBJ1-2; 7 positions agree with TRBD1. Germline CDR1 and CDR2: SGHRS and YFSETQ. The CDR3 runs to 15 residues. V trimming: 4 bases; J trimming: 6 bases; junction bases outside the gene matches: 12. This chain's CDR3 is CASSLRGGGPDGYTF. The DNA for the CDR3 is TGCGCCAGCAGCCTGAGAGGGGGCGGTCCCGATGGCTACACCTTC.

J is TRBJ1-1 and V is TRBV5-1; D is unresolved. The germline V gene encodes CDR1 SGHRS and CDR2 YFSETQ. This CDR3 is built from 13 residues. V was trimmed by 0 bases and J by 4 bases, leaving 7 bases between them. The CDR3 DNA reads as TGCGCCAGCAGCTTGGCCTCGGGCACTGAAGCTTTCTTT. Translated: CASSLASGTEAFF.

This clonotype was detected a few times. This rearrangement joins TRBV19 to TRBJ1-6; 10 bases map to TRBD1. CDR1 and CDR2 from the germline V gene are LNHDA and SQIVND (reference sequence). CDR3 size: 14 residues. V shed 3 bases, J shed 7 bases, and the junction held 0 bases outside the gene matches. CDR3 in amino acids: CASSMGQGNSPLHF. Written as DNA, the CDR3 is TGTGCCAGTAGTATGGGACAGGGGAATTCACCCCTCCACTTT.

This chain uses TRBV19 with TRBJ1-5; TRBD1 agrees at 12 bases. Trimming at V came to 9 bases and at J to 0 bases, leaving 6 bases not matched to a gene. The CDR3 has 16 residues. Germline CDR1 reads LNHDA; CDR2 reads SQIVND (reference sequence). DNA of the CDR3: TGTGCCAGCTCGGGACAGGGGGCTGTTAGCAATCAGCCCCAGCATTTT. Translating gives CASSGQGAVSNQPQHF.

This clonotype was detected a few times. CDR3 in amino acids: CASSDGGNGYTF. As DNA, the CDR3 is TGTGCCAGCAGTGACGGGGGGAATGGCTACACCTTC. The chain uses TRBV6-4 and TRBJ1-2, with a possible D match to TRBD1 (5 bases). This CDR3 has 12 amino acids. Between the trimmed V and J ends, which lost 2 bases and 6 bases, there was a span of 7 bases. Germline V gene sequence: CDR1 MRHNA, CDR2 SNTAGT.

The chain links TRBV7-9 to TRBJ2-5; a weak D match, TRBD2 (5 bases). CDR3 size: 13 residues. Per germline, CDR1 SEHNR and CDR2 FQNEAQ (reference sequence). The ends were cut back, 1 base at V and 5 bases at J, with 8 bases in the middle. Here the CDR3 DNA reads TGTGCCAGCAGCTTAGGGGAGTGGGAGACCCAGTACTTC. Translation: CASSLGEWETQYF. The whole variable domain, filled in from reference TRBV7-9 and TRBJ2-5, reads DTGVSQNPRHKITKRGQNVTFRCDPISEHNRLYWYRQTLGQGPEFLTYFQNEAQLEKSRLLSDRFSAERPKGSFSTLEIQRTEQGDSAMYLCASSLGEWETQYFGPGTRLLVL.

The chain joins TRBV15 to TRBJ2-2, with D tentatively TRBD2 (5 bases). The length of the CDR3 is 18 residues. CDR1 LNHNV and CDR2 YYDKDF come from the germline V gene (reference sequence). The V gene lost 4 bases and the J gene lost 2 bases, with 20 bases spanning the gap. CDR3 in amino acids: CATSTQRWELENTGELFF. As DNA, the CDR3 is TGTGCCACCAGCACCCAGCGCTGGGAGTTGGAAAACACCGGGGAGCTGTTTTTT.

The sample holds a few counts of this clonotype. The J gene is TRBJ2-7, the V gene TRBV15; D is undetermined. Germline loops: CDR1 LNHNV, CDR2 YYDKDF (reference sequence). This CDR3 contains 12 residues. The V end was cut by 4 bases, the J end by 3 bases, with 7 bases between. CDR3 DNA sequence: TGTGCCACCAGCAAAGTAGGCTACGAGCAGTACTTC. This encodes CATSKVGYEQYF.